The sequence of this T cell receptor beta chain was determined in a study of T cells in Graves' hyperthyroidism and ophthalmopathy. General study findings and limits: Blood also carried most thyroid clonotypes expanded above 0.001.

About this clonotype itself: The antigen remains undetermined.

An absence of ophthalmopathy progression within 18 months meant stable Graves' hyperthyroidism. Amplification targeted TCR beta CDR3 regions from RNA transcripts. Carried out on the TCR CDR3, a first-round RT-PCR used the HTBI primer set. TCRdb fed the multiplex PCR reads into MiXCR, producing one record per CDR3 protein. The repertoire holds 600,000 to 800,000 distinct CDR3 sequences, with approximately 40% as singletons. The origin of this receptor is a woman between 40 and 50 years old with Graves' hyperthyroidism. Sequences were obtained from blood.

CDR3 sequence: CASSYSSYGGAGETQYF. CDR3 sequence (DNA): TGTGCCAGCAGTTACTCATCCTATGGGGGCGCGGGGGAGACCCAGTACTTC. This chain links TRBV6-5 with TRBJ2-5, with D perhaps matching TRBD1 or TRBD2 (6 bases each). The CDR3 totals 17 residues. Trimming shortened V by 0 bases and J by 5 bases, and 19 bases separated the two germline ends. Germline-derived CDR1 and CDR2 are MNHEY and SVGAGI.